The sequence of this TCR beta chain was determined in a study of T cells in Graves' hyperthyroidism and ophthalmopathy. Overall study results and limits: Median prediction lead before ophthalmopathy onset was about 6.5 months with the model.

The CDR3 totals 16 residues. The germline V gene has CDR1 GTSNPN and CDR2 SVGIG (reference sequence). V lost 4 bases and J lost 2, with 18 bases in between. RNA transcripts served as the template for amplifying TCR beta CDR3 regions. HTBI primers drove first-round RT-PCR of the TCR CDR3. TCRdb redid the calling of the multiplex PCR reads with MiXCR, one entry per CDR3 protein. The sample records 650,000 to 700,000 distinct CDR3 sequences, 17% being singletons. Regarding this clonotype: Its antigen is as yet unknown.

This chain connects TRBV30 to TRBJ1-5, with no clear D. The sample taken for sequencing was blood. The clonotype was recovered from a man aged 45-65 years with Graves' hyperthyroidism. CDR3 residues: CAWTETSRWGNQPQHF. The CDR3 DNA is TGTGCCTGGACCGAGACGTCCCGTTGGGGCAATCAGCCCCAGCATTTT.